These 26 T cell receptor beta chains were sequenced from one sample in a study of blood T cell repertoires in COVID-19. Sequenced by immunoSEQ multiplex PCR; TCRdb stores in-frame clones only, minus some. The table includes 100,000 to 150,000 clones, 65% to 90% detected once. Sequences were obtained from peripheral blood. The receptor set was obtained from a man aged 80 or over with active or convalescent COVID-19.

The chain joins TRBV7-3 to TRBJ2-2, with a possible D match to TRBD1 (5 bases). Trimming removed 5 bases at V and 0 bases at J, with 16 bases between. Germline loops: CDR1 SGHTA, CDR2 FQGTGA. The CDR3 runs to 17 residues. The CDR3 DNA sequence: TGTGCCAGCAGCCCAAAAAGGGCAGGGCCGAACACCGGGGAGCTGTTTTTT. It specifies CASSPKRAGPNTGELFF. The complete variable domain, with remaining parts taken from reference TRBV7-3 and TRBJ2-2, reads GAGVSQTPSNKVTEKGKYVELRCDPISGHTALYWYRQSLGQGPEFLIYFQGTGAADDSGLPNDRFFAVRPEGSVSTLKIQRTERGDSAVYLCASSPKRAGPNTGELFFGEGSRLTVL.

This clone occurred a few times. This rearrangement joins TRBV11-3 to TRBJ2-1; D is perhaps TRBD1 (5 bases). The germline V and J ends were trimmed by 5 bases and 3 bases, with 11 bases remaining between them. CDR3 length: 14 amino acids. CDR1 and CDR2 from the germline V gene are SGHNT and YENEEA. The CDR3: CASSPNRHYNEQFF. The CDR3 nucleotides read TGTGCCAGCAGCCCTAACAGGCACTACAATGAGCAGTTCTTC. The whole variable domain, remainder taken from reference TRBV11-3 and TRBJ2-1, is EAGVVQSPRYKIIEKKQPVAFWCNPISGHNTLYWYLQNLGQGPELLIRYENEEAVDDSQLPKDRFSAERLKGVDSTLKIQPAELGDSAVYLCASSPNRHYNEQFFGPGTRLTVL.

This clone was counted between two and nine times. The chain carries TRBV7-3 and TRBJ1-6; D call uncertain. This CDR3 is 15 amino acids long. Germline CDR1 and CDR2: SGHTA and FQGTGA. V was clipped by 5 bases and J by 7 bases, with 15 bases between them. This chain's CDR3 is CASSVAAAGNSPLHF. The CDR3 bases are TGTGCCAGCAGCGTGGCGGCAGCCGGGAATTCACCCCTCCACTTT.

V and J are TRBV30 and TRBJ1-2; the D gene is possibly TRBD1 (5 bases). CDR3 length: 14 residues. Trimming took off 5 bases at V and 3 bases at J, with 16 bases between the two ends. Per the germline V gene, CDR1 is GTSNPN and CDR2 is SVGIG (reference sequence). CDR3 in DNA: TGTGCCTGGTCCTACCCGGGGGGTTACTATGGCTACACCTTC. Residues: CAWSYPGGYYGYTF.

This sequence joins TRBV14 and TRBJ1-2; TRBD1 matches at 10 bases. CDR3 size: 15 residues. J gave up 5 bases and V 1 base, and 4 bases lay outside the gene matches. Germline-derived CDR1 and CDR2 are SGHDN and FVKESK. The CDR3 region is CASSQGQGAWYGYTF. CDR3 DNA: TGTGCCAGCAGCCAAGGACAGGGGGCTTGGTATGGCTACACCTTC.

The chain is built from TRBV14 and TRBJ1-1; no clear D. Per the germline V gene, CDR1 is SGHDN and CDR2 is FVKESK. The V end lost 4 bases, the J end lost 1 base, and 10 bases lay between the germline ends. CDR3 length: 14 residues. CDR3 bases: TGTGCCAGCAGCCCGCTACGGGGGAACACTGAAGCTTTCTTT. Its protein is CASSPLRGNTEAFF.

This chain connects TRBV5-1 to TRBJ2-6, with D possibly being TRBD1 (5 bases). Germline-derived CDR1 and CDR2 are SGHRS and YFSETQ. Trimming took 7 bases from V and 3 from J, leaving 11 bases between them. The CDR3 covers 14 residues. This chain's CDR3 is CASRLGLGANVLTF. The CDR3 region has the DNA TGCGCCAGCCGCCTGGGGCTTGGGGCCAACGTCCTGACTTTC. Variable domain in full (rest from reference TRBV5-1 and TRBJ2-6): KAGVTQTPRYLIKTRGQQVTLSCSPISGHRSVSWYQQTPGQGLQFLFEYFSETQRNKGNFPGRFSGRQFSNSRSEMNVSTLELGDSALYLCASRLGLGANVLTFGAGSRLTVL.

The V gene is TRBV4-3, the J gene TRBJ2-6, with TRBD2 matching 8 bases. The CDR3 totals 18 residues. V shed 4 bases and J 0 bases; nucleotides not matched to a gene: 8. Germline V gene sequence: CDR1 LGHNA, CDR2 YSLEER. This CDR3 reads CASSPNSGTISGANVLTF. DNA for the CDR3: TGCGCCAGCAGCCCAAATAGCGGGACTATCTCTGGGGCCAACGTCCTGACTTTC.

The gene calls are TRBV10-3 and TRBJ2-2, with 9 bases fitting TRBD2. The CDR3 has 16 amino acids. Germline lookup yields CDR1 ENHRY and CDR2 SYGVKD. Trimming took 0 bases from V and 8 from J; bases not matched to a gene: 7. CDR3 in amino acids: CAISESGGRAPGELFF. In nucleotides, the CDR3 is TGTGCCATCAGTGAGTCAGGCGGGAGGGCCCCAGGGGAGCTGTTTTTT.

With respect to this clone: Other nucleotide sequences from this sample produce the same CDR3. V gene TRBV7-2 combines with J gene TRBJ1-1; weak D call: TRBD1 (5 bases). The V gene's germline CDR1 is SGHTA and CDR2 FQGNSA. This CDR3 spans 14 amino acids. Trimming left V 1 base short and J 1 base short, with 7 bases between. The CDR3 DNA follows: TGTGCCAGCAGCTTAGGGCAGGGGAACACTGAAGCTTTCTTT. It codes for CASSLGQGNTEAFF.

The chain has TRBV27 and TRBJ2-7, with 10 positions matching TRBD2. This CDR3 spans 15 amino acids. Germline CDR1 is MNHEY and CDR2 is SMNVEV (reference sequence). The trim removed 2 bases at V and 3 bases at J, leaving 4 bases unmatched. CDR3 DNA sequence: TGTGCCAGCAGTTTAAGTGCTAGCGGGAGCTACGAGCAGTACTTC. It encodes CASSLSASGSYEQYF.

The chain couples TRBV29-1 to TRBJ1-4; D gene ambiguous. V was cut by 4 bases and J by 6 bases, with 9 bases left in between. The CDR3 contains 12 residues. Per the germline V gene, CDR1 is SQVTM and CDR2 is ANQGSEA. CDR3 DNA: TGCAGCGTTGTATTCCGGGATGAAAAACTGTTTTTT. Translating it yields CSVVFRDEKLFF.

This clone occurred once. The rearrangement uses TRBV10-3 and TRBJ1-5; 11 nucleotides line up with TRBD1. With V trimmed by 0 bases and J by 3 bases, 7 bases remained unmatched. Germline-derived CDR1 and CDR2 are ENHRY and SYGVKD. The CDR3 contains 18 residues. The CDR3 bases are TGTGCCATCAGTGAGTCTTCGGGACAGGGGGTTCCCAATCAGCCCCAGCATTTT. Translated, it gives CAISESSGQGVPNQPQHF.

The chain recombines TRBV7-2 with TRBJ2-3; no clear D. V was shortened by 4 bases and J by 4 bases, with 9 bases between the two germline ends. Germline loops: CDR1 SGHTA, CDR2 FQGNSA. This CDR3 has 13 residues. CDR3 sequence (DNA): TGTGCCAGCAGCTCCGTCAGATCAGATACGCAGTATTTT. Translating gives CASSSVRSDTQYF.

This sequence joins TRBV7-6 and TRBJ1-1, with D hard to call. This CDR3 contains 12 residues. V lost 5 bases and J 6 bases, leaving 10 bases between the germline ends. Looked up from germline, CDR1 is SGHVS and CDR2 is FNYEAQ. The CDR3 DNA follows: TGTGCCAGCAGCCAAACCGGGGCTGAAGCTTTCTTT. It translates to CASSQTGAEAFF. The entire variable domain, with the rest obtained from reference TRBV7-6 and TRBJ1-1, is as follows: GAGVSQSPRYKVTKRGQDVALRCDPISGHVSLYWYRQALGQGPEFLTYFNYEAQQDKSGLPNDRFSAERPEGSISTLTIQRTEQRDSAMYRCASSQTGAEAFFGQGTRLTVV.

The CDR3 DNA sequence: TGTGCCAGCAGTTCACGGGACAGGGTCGCTGAAGCTTTCTTT. Protein product: CASSSRDRVAEAFF. This chain joins TRBV6-6 and TRBJ1-1, with TRBD1 matching 9 bases. The CDR3 is made up of 14 amino acids. The junction had 6 bases not matched to a gene; V was cut back by 4 bases and J by 6 bases. In germline, CDR1 is MNHNY, CDR2 SVGAGI (reference sequence).

This clone was recorded once. The chain combines TRBV5-1 with TRBJ2-3; the match to TRBD2 covers 11 bases. Trimming at V came to 0 bases and at J to 4 bases, leaving 7 bases not matched to a gene. The V gene's germline CDR1 is SGHRS and CDR2 YFSETQ. The CDR3 consists of 17 residues. CDR3 protein: CASSLALAGGQADTQYF. In DNA form, the CDR3 reads TGCGCCAGCAGCTTGGCCTTAGCGGGGGGGCAAGCAGATACGCAGTATTTT.

The V call is TRBV7-6, the J call TRBJ2-7, with TRBD1 identical over 9 bases. Germline trimming cut 0 bases from V and 5 bases from J; bases unmatched to any gene: 2. The CDR3 is 14 amino acids. Germline V gene data show CDR1 as SGHVS and CDR2 as FNYEAQ. The CDR3 DNA is TGTGCCAGCAGCTTAGCCGGGACAGGGAACGAGCAGTACTTC. It encodes CASSLAGTGNEQYF.

The chain joins TRBV11-2 to TRBJ2-5; unclear D gene. The CDR3 runs 15 residues. V lost 0 bases to trimming and J lost 4 bases, with 12 bases between them. Germline V gives CDR1 SGHAT, CDR2 FQNNGV. This CDR3 reads CASSLDVMGLETQYF. The DNA of the CDR3 is TGTGCCAGCAGCTTAGATGTGATGGGCCTAGAGACCCAGTACTTC.

The chain is built from TRBV3-1 (or the pseudogene TRBV3-2) and TRBJ1-6, with D maybe TRBD1 (6 bases). The CDR3 has 13 residues. Germline CDR1 LGHDT, CDR2 YNNKEL (reference sequence). Trimming shortened V by 5 bases and J by 7 bases, and 9 bases separated the two germline ends. The CDR3 here is CASSLTGNSPLHF. CDR3 nucleotides: TGTGCCAGCAGCTTAACAGGGAATTCACCCCTCCACTTT.

The chain employs TRBV4-1 and TRBJ2-7; 8 nucleotides line up with TRBD1. V trimming: 0 bases; J trimming: 4 bases; junction bases outside the gene matches: 5. CDR1 and CDR2 (germline): MGHRA, YSYEKL. The CDR3 spans 15 residues. The CDR3 region is CASSQEGDRGYEQYF. For the CDR3, the DNA is TGCGCCAGCAGCCAAGAGGGAGACAGGGGATACGAGCAGTACTTC.

In DNA, the CDR3 is TGTGCCAGCAGGTTGGGCAGGGGGCACCTGAACACTGAAGCTTTCTTT. It translates to CASRLGRGHLNTEAFF. V usage is TRBV7-8 and J usage is TRBJ1-1; 8 bases map to TRBD1. The V gene's germline CDR1 is SGHVS and CDR2 FQNEAQ. This CDR3 comprises 16 residues. The V segment lost 6 bases and the J segment 0 bases; nucleotides outside the gene matches: 9.

The chain joins TRBV9 to TRBJ2-5, with 9 bases fitting TRBD1. CDR3 length: 15 amino acids. Germline values: CDR1 SGDLS, CDR2 YYNGEE. J was trimmed by 5 bases and V by 0 bases; bases with no gene match: 5. The CDR3 protein is CASSVDPDRGETQYF. CDR3 bases: TGTGCCAGCAGCGTAGACCCCGACAGGGGGGAGACCCAGTACTTC.

The chain joins TRBV3-1 (or the pseudogene TRBV3-2) to TRBJ1-6; D is undetermined. CDR1 and CDR2 (germline): LGHDT, YNNKEL (reference sequence). V was cut by 3 bases and J by 0 bases, with 3 bases left in between. The CDR3 length is 14 residues. The CDR3 bases are TGTGCCAGCAGCCAGAGCTCCTATAATTCACCCCTCCACTTT. It translates to CASSQSSYNSPLHF.

As DNA, the CDR3 is TGTGCCAGCAGCTCCGACTCTCCAGATACGCAGTATTTT. Its translation: CASSSDSPDTQYF. The chain joins TRBV7-3 to TRBJ2-3, with D unresolved. V dropped 4 bases and J dropped 4 bases, with 9 bases sitting between them. Germline V gene sequence: CDR1 SGHTA, CDR2 FQGTGA. This CDR3 contains 13 residues.

The rearrangement uses TRBV11-2 and TRBJ2-5; D is unresolved. Trimming stripped 1 base from V and 2 bases from J, with 8 bases between. Germline V gene lookup returns CDR1 SGHAT and CDR2 FQNNGV. This CDR3 is 14 amino acids long. CDR3 sequence (DNA): TGTGCCAGCAGCTTAGTTGCCAGTCAAGAGACCCAGTACTTC. Protein sequence: CASSLVASQETQYF.